This TCR beta chain was captured in a study of vaccination effects on CD4 cells after COVID-19. Across the study: All participants had two doses of either the BNT162b2 or mRNA-1273 vaccine.

After around 10 days in culture, the CD4+ T cells were isolated. The vaccine recipients had no prior SARS-CoV-2 infection, with negative nucleocapsid antibodies. Half-medium replacement with IL-2 medium occurred on days 3 and 7. Assay used: immunoSEQ multiplex PCR; TCRdb lists only in-frame clones, some missing. The repertoire has tens of thousands of clones, around 70% of them found once; the top ten carry roughly 11%. This clone has just one count. Its antigen is as yet unknown. The CDR3 is 15 residues long. Trimming shortened V by 2 bases and J by 2 bases, and 10 bases separated the two germline ends. Germline V gene data show CDR1 as SNHLY and CDR2 as FYNNEI. Study-level findings and limits: Cross-reactivity with common cold coronaviruses was shown by only 1 of 255 vaccine-induced clones in healthy vaccinees.

Material: CD4+ T cells from PBMCs cultured without peptide, obtained before COVID-19 vaccination. The chain joins TRBV2 to TRBJ1-3; weak D call: TRBD1 (6 bases). The sequence was obtained from a human donor who received a COVID-19 vaccine. CDR3 region: CASSEPGGPGNTIYF. CDR3 nucleotides: TGTGCCAGCAGTGAACCGGGGGGCCCTGGAAACACCATATATTTT.